This note documents a single T cell receptor (beta chain) sequence. There are many counts of this clonotype. No antigen is known for it. Base-call qualities are not available, and no considerably larger clone is one nucleotide away. The data originate from a study of T cells in Graves' hyperthyroidism and ophthalmopathy (dated by TCRdb to the late 2010s). Context from the whole study: Peripheral blood samples were taken at initial diagnosis, before any treatment was given. Prospective prediction of ophthalmopathy was tested in an independent validation cohort of about 19 hyperthyroidism patients and some 17 patients who later progressed to ophthalmopathy. Once sampling was done, hyperthyroidism patients were given methimazole at a starting dose of 30 mg daily, whereas ophthalmopathy patients were given high-dose intravenous methylprednisolone. According to the paper, TCR Vbeta CDR3 sequencing was carried out on approximately 140 peripheral blood samples, which came from under 50 ophthalmopathy, around 74 hyperthyroidism and roughly 17 progressor patients. To identify TCR V-J signatures that set the groups apart, the researchers used a discovery cohort of more than 95 patients, made up of around 42 with Graves' ophthalmopathy and 55 to 65 with stable Graves' hyperthyroidism. The approximately 100 discovery patients were divided at random into training and test sets in a 7:3 ratio. The study also compared thyroid tissue and blood T-cell repertoires from about 6 Graves' hyperthyroidism patients. The paper's findings and limits, for the study overall: Most expanded thyroid clonotypes (frequency above 0.001) were also detected in blood, suggesting blood repertoires may reflect thyroid immune responses. No statistical method was used to set the sample size in advance, and investigators knew the group allocation. In validation, progression to ophthalmopathy was predicted by the model with almost 71% sensitivity and 72% to 85% specificity, a median of approximately 7.1 months before onset. A 13 V-J signature model separated ophthalmopathy from stable hyperthyroidism, with about 90% sensitivity and roughly 81% specificity in cross-validation and 80%/75% in testing.

Amplification of TCR beta CDR3 regions was carried out from RNA transcripts. For the first round of RT-PCR on the TCR CDR3, the HTBI primer set was used together with the Qiagen OneStep RT-PCR kit. A second multiplex PCR round built the libraries, followed by size selection and purification. The libraries were sequenced on an Illumina HiSeq2000 using paired-end 100 bp reads. In the original analysis: Raw data were processed with SOAPnuke, discarding reads with adapters, uncalled bases, mean Phred below 15, or no exact constant-primer or identifier match. High-quality paired reads were merged using COPE v1.2.5, and each unique nucleotide sequence was defined as a clonotype. MiTCR v1.1 was used to align the clonotypes against IMGT TRBV, TRBD and TRBJ reference segments. Analysis was restricted to V-J combinations with a frequency above 0.0001, which covered approximately 99% of repertoires. The TCS score was defined as F50 (clonal expansion) divided by E x V (chaos), with BLOSUM62-based TCRdist calculated between CDR3 peptides within each V-J. Welch's t-statistics and random forest reduced around 510 V-J features to roughly 13, which were used in a naive Bayes classifier (R e1071). TCRdb reran the public reads through fastp at Q25 and MiXCR, keeping productive beta chains. For every CDR3 protein sequence, its rows merge into one entry that carries the most common genes and DNA. TCRdb, not the original authors, processed these V and J calls. This sample lists under 600,000 distinct CDR3 sequences; around 16% were detected once. Of the sample, 3% to 4% falls within the top ten clones.

Including cysteine and phenylalanine, the CDR3 has 14 amino acids. This entry keeps only the CDR3 DNA: 42 bases, framed from base 1. Trimming accounts for 6 bases at V and 8 bases at J, while the number of junction bases matched to no gene is 7. The germline V gene encodes CDR1 SNHLY and CDR2 FYNNEI. Moderately to severely active disease, a Clinical Activity Score of at least 3, a NOSPECS grade of at least 4, and a duration under 3 months were present in ophthalmopathy patients. Patients with uncontrolled infections, other autoimmune diseases, pregnancy or lactation were excluded. Diagnoses were established on the basis of clinical symptoms, serum thyroxine and TRAb, thyroid ultrasound, and orbital computed tomography. Ficoll-Paque density gradient centrifugation was used to isolate PBMCs from about 9.4 ml of fresh peripheral blood. Trizol reagent was used to extract total RNA, and RNA quality was then checked on an Agilent 2100 Bioanalyzer.

This sequence was found in a woman aged 40-49 years with Graves' ophthalmopathy. The sample comprised blood. This chain is built from TRBV2 and TRBJ2-1, and 10 junction bases match TRBD2. The nucleotides read TGTGCCAGCAGGGCGGCTAGCGGGAGCGATGAGCAGTTCTTC. Protein translation: CASRAASGSDEQFF.